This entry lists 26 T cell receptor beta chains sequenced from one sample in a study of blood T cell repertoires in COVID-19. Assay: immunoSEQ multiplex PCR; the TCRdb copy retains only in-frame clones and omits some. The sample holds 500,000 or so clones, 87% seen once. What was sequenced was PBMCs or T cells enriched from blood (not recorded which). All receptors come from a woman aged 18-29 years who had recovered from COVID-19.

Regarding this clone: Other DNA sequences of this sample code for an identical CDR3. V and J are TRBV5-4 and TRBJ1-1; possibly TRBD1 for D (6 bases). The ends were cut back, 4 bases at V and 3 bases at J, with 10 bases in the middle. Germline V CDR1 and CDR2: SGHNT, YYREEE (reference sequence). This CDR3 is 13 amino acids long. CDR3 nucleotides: TGTGCCAGCAGCCTGGCAGGGGACACTGAAGCTTTCTTT. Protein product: CASSLAGDTEAFF.

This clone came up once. The CDR3 sequence is CASTDRAVVAYNSPLHF. CDR3 in DNA: TGTGCCAGCACAGACAGGGCGGTTGTAGCCTATAATTCACCCCTCCACTTT. The gene calls are TRBV27 and TRBJ1-6; TRBD1 matches at 7 bases. There are 17 residues in the CDR3. Germline trimming cut 7 bases from V and 2 bases from J; bases unmatched to any gene: 11. Germline V gives CDR1 MNHEY, CDR2 SMNVEV (reference sequence).

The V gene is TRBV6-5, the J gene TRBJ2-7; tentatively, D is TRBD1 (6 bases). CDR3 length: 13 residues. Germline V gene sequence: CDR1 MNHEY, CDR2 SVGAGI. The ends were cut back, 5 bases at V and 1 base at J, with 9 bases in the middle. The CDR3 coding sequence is TGTGCCAGCAGTCGGGACAAGTCCTACGAGCAGTACTTC. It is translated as CASSRDKSYEQYF.

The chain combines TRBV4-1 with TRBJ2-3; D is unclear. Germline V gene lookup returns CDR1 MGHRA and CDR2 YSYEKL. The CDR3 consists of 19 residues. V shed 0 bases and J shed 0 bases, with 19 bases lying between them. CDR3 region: CASSQDKRRRVFSTDTQYF. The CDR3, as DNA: TGCGCCAGCAGCCAAGATAAGAGGAGACGGGTATTTAGCACAGATACGCAGTATTTT.

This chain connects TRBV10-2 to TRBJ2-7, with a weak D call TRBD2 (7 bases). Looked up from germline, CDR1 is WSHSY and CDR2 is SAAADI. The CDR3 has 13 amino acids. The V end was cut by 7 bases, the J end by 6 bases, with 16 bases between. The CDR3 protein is CASKGGAGSEQYF. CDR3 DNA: TGCGCCAGCAAAGGGGGGGCTGGAAGCGAGCAGTACTTC.

CDR3 protein: CASSPRYDNSPLHF. CDR3 bases: TGTGCCAGCAGCCCCCGGTATGATAATTCACCCCTCCACTTT. This sequence joins TRBV2 and TRBJ1-6; D gene uncertain. V dropped 6 bases and J dropped 5 bases, with 11 bases sitting between them. Germline V gives CDR1 SNHLY, CDR2 FYNNEI. This CDR3 contains 14 residues. Full variable domain (missing parts from reference TRBV2 and TRBJ1-6): EPEVTQTPSHQVTQMGQEVILRCVPISNHLYFYWYRQILGQKVEFLVSFYNNEISEKSEIFDDQFSVERPDGSNFTLKIRSTKLEDSAMYFCASSPRYDNSPLHFGNGTRLTVT.

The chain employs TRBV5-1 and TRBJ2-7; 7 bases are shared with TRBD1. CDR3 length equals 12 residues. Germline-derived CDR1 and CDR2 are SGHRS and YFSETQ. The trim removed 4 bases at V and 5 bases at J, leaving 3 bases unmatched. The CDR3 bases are TGCGCCAGCAGCACCGACAGGGACGAGCAGTACTTC. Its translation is CASSTDRDEQYF.

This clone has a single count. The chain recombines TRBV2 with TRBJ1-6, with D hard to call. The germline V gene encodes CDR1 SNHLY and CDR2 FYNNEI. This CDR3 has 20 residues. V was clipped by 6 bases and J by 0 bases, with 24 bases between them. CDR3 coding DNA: TGTGCCAGCAGCTCCCCGGCCGGGAGCCGTCCCGTCTCCTATAATTCACCCCTCCACTTT. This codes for CASSSPAGSRPVSYNSPLHF.

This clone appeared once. In DNA form, the CDR3 reads TGTGCCAGCAGCACGCACGCGGGGGGCCGTCTGGGCGAGCAGTACTTC. Encoded protein: CASSTHAGGRLGEQYF. The chain has TRBV7-2 and TRBJ2-7, with 8 bases aligning to TRBD2. Per the germline V gene, CDR1 is SGHTA and CDR2 is FQGNSA. The CDR3 length is 16 residues. V lost 5 bases, J lost 6 bases, and 15 bases stayed unmatched.

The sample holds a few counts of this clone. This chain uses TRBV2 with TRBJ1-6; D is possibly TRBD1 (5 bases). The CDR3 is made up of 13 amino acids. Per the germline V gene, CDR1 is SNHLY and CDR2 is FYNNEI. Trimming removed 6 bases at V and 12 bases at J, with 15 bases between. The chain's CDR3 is CASSNVGGKPLHF. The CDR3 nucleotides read TGTGCCAGCAGCAACGTCGGGGGTAAACCCCTCCACTTT. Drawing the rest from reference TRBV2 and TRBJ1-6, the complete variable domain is EPEVTQTPSHQVTQMGQEVILRCVPISNHLYFYWYRQILGQKVEFLVSFYNNEISEKSEIFDDQFSVERPDGSNFTLKIRSTKLEDSAMYFCASSNVGGKPLHFGNGTRLTVT.

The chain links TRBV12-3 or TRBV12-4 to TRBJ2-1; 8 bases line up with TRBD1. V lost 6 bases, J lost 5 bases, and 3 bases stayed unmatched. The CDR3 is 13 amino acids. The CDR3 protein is CASRGTGHNEQFF. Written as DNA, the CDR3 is TGTGCCAGCAGGGGGACAGGACACAATGAGCAGTTCTTC.

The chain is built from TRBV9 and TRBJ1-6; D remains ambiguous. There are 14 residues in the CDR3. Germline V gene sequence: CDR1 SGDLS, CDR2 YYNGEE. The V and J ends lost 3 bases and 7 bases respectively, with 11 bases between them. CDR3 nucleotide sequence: TGTGCCAGCAGCGCTGGACTTCTGAATTCACCCCTCCACTTT. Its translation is CASSAGLLNSPLHF.

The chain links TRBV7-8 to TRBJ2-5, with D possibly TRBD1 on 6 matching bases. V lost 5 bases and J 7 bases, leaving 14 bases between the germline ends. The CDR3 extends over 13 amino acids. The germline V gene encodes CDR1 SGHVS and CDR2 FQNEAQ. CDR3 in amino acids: CASSPSTGGTQYF. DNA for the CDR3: TGTGCCAGCAGCCCCTCGACAGGAGGGACCCAGTACTTC.

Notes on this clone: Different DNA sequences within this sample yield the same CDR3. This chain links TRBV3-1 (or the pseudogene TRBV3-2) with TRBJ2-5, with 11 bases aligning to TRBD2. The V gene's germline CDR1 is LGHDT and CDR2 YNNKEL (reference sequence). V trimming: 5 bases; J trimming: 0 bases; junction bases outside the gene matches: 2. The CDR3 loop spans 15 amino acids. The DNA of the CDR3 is TGTGCCAGCAGCAGACTAGCGGGGAACCAAGAGACCCAGTACTTC. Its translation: CASSRLAGNQETQYF.

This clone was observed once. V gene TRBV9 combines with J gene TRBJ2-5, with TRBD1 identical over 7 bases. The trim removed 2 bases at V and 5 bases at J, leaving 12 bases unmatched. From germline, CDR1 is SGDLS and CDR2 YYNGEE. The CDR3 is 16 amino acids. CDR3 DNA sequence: TGTGCCAGCAGCGTCGGCAGGGCGACACAGGGGGAGACCCAGTACTTC. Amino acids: CASSVGRATQGETQYF. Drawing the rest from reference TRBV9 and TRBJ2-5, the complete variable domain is DSGVTQTPKHLITATGQRVTLRCSPRSGDLSVYWYQQSLDQGLQFLIQYYNGEERAKGNILERFSAQQFPDLHSELNLSSLELGDSALYFCASSVGRATQGETQYFGPGTRLLVL.

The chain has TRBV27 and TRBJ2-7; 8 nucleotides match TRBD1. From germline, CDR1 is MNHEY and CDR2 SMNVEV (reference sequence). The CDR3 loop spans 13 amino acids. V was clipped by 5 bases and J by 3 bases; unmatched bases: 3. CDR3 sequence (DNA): TGTGCCAGCAGTCTTACAGGGGGCTACGAGCAGTACTTC. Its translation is CASSLTGGYEQYF.

This chain's CDR3 is CASSRQGPLNQPQHF. CDR3 nucleotide sequence: TGTGCCAGTAGTAGACAGGGTCCTCTCAATCAGCCCCAGCATTTT. The chain has TRBV19 and TRBJ1-5; 7 bases match TRBD1. There are 15 residues in the CDR3. The germline V gene has CDR1 LNHDA and CDR2 SQIVND (reference sequence). V shed 4 bases and J 3 bases; nucleotides not matched to a gene: 6.

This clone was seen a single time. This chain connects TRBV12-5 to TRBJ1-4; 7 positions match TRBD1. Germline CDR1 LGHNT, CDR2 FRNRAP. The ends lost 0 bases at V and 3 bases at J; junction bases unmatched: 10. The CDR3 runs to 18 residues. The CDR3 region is CASGLVYVGGVPNEKLFF. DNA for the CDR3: TGTGCTAGTGGTTTGGTCTACGTAGGGGGCGTCCCTAATGAAAAACTGTTTTTT.

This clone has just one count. CDR3 residues: CASSLDVTSGKLFF. In nucleotides, the CDR3 is TGCGCCAGCAGCTTGGACGTTACATCGGGAAAACTGTTTTTT. V usage is TRBV5-1 and J usage is TRBJ1-4; D is uncertain. CDR3 length: 14 amino acids. Germline V gene sequence: CDR1 SGHRS, CDR2 YFSETQ. V lost 0 bases to trimming and J lost 10 bases, with 13 bases between them. Full variable domain (remainder filled in from reference TRBV5-1 and TRBJ1-4): KAGVTQTPRYLIKTRGQQVTLSCSPISGHRSVSWYQQTPGQGLQFLFEYFSETQRNKGNFPGRFSGRQFSNSRSEMNVSTLELGDSALYLCASSLDVTSGKLFFGSGTQLSVL.

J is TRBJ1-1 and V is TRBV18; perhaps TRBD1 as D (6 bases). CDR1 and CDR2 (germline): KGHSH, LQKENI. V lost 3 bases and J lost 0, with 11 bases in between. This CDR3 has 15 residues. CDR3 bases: TGTGCCAGCTCACCCTCCCAGGGGATGAACACTGAAGCTTTCTTT. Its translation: CASSPSQGMNTEAFF.

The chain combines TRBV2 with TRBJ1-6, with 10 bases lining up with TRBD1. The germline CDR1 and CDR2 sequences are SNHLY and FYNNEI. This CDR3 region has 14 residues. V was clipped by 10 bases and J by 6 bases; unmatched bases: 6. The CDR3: CATPGQGINSPLHF. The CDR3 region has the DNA TGTGCCACCCCGGGACAGGGGATTAATTCACCCCTCCACTTT.

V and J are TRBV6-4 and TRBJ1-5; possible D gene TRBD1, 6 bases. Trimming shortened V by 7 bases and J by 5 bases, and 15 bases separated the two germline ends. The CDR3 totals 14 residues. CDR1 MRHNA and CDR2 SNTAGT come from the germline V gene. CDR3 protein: CASTPETGYQPQHF. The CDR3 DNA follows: TGTGCCAGCACCCCGGAGACAGGCTATCAGCCCCAGCATTTT.

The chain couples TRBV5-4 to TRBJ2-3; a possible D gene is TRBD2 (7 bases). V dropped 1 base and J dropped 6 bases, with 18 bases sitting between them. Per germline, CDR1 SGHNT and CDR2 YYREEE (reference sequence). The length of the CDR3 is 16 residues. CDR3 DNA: TGTGCCAGCAGCTTGAGGGTCGCGGGGGCGGGGGATACGCAGTATTTT. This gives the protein CASSLRVAGAGDTQYF.

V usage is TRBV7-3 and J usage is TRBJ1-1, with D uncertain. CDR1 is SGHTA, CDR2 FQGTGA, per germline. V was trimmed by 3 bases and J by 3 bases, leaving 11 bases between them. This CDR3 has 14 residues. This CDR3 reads CASSLAGEYTEAFF. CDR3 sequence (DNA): TGTGCCAGCAGCTTGGCCGGGGAGTACACTGAAGCTTTCTTT.

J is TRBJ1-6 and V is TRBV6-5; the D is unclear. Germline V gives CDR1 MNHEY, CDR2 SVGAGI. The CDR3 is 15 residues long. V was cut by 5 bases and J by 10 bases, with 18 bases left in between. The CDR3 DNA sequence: TGTGCCAGCAGTCGCGTCAGCTTTGGCGGGTCACCCCTCCACTTT. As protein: CASSRVSFGGSPLHF.

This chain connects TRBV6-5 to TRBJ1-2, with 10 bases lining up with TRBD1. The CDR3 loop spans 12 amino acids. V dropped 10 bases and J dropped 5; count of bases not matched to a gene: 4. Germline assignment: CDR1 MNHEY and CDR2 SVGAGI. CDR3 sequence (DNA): TGTGCCACGACAGGGGGCTATTATGGCTACACCTTC. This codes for CATTGGYYGYTF.